This TCR beta chain was observed in a study of blood T cell repertoires in COVID-19. The CDR3 is 14 amino acids. Between the trimmed V and J ends, which lost 5 bases and 3 bases, there was a span of 10 bases. Germline V gene lookup returns CDR1 LNHNV and CDR2 YYDKDF (reference sequence). TCRdb's copy holds only in-frame clones and misses some; the assay was immunoSEQ multiplex PCR. This table holds around 290,000 clones, 75% to 90% found once. What was sequenced was peripheral blood. This chain connects TRBV15 to TRBJ2-2; TRBD1 is a possible D gene (6 bases). The receptor was isolated from a woman between 65 and 79 years old with COVID-19, enrolled during active disease. The CDR3 protein is CATSSSGDTGELFF. The CDR3 nucleotides are TGTGCCACCAGCTCTTCAGGGGACACCGGGGAGCTGTTTTTT.